A selection of T cell receptor beta chains follows, all from one sample in a study of CD8 T cells in Susac syndrome. MiXCR, applied by TCRdb to the immunoSEQ multiplex PCR reads, yields one record per CDR3 protein. Altogether about 90,000 distinct CDR3 sequences are present, 80% to 95% being singletons, with the ten largest covering around 0.34%. Sequencing was carried out using CD8+ T cells from PBMCs. These receptors originate from a human donor in good health. CDR3s include the opening cysteine and the closing phenylalanine or tryptophan. Fields, in order: clone size, V gene, CDR3 length, CDR3 protein. Rows may omit the clone size; those that give it use once, few, many or a size class.

once | TRBV29-1 | 10 | CSVSGNEQFF
. | TRBV19 | 13 | CASSGGLGTEAFF
. | TRBV11-2 | 12 | CASSLGAPEQFF
. | TRBV5-5 | 15 | CASSFTTGTFYEQYF
. | TRBV27 | 14 | CASSAGQNTGELFF
. | TRBV5-1 | 11 | CASSFGTEQFF
. | TRBV30 | 11 | CAWRGIRELFF
. | TRBV9 | 15 | CASSVGRGGGDTQYF
once | TRBV6-2/TRBV6-3 | 14 | CASSYAGGSYEQYF
. | TRBV27 | 15 | CASSLSGGSHYGYTF
. | TRBV6-5 | 13 | CASSPDRSYGYTF
. | TRBV27 | 14 | CASSLSGRGHEQYF
. | TRBV20-1 | 14 | CSASRTGTNQPQHF
. | TRBV7-6 | 15 | CASSLIGQGVDEQYF
. | TRBV13 | 14 | CASSSQGYQETQYF
. | TRBV3-1 | 16 | CASSQVRRQGDSPLHF
once | TRBV24-1 | 15 | CATSGRQVSNNEQFF
. | TRBV7-7 | 15 | CASSPGTGLPYEQYF
. | TRBV2 | 14 | CASSDRTHTYEQYF
. | TRBV20-1 | 13 | CSARLGRTDTQYF
. | TRBV2 | 16 | CASSEALRGAQEKLFF
. | TRBV6-1 | 13 | CASRPDRASGYTF
. | TRBV4-1 | 11 | CATTQGGGYTF
. | TRBV6-6 | 13 | CASSDTLRGEQYF
. | TRBV5-6 | 18 | CASSGGTSGGPYTDTQYF
. | TRBV30 | 14 | CAWSVPRMNTEAFF
. | TRBV7-9 | 16 | CASSSPGPKVSYEQYF
. | TRBV7-9 | 14 | CASQGPGSSYEQYF
. | TRBV6-5 | 17 | CASSNRDRGATNEKLFF
. | TRBV9 | 15 | CASSVAGSRGEKLFF
. | TRBV28 | 15 | CASSQPGQGAYEQYF
. | TRBV5-1 | 13 | CASSVRQGAGAFF
. | TRBV13 | 14 | CASSLGRLTETQYF
. | TRBV6-2/TRBV6-3 | 16 | CASSLSGGSSYNEQFF
. | TRBV5-1 | 17 | CASSLRTGPSPSYEQYF
. | TRBV29-1 | 14 | CSSSSGASYNEQFF
. | TRBV5-6 | 11 | CASSLEHTIYF
. | TRBV5-6 | 16 | CASSWIGQGLYNEQFF
. | TRBV20-1 | 16 | CSARDGRGLNNGELFF
few | TRBV5-6 | 17 | CASSLGLAGGLSYEQYF
. | TRBV13 | 13 | CASSLAGITEAFF
. | TRBV20-1 | 14 | CSARLRGSNEKLFF
. | TRBV9 | 13 | CASSYATDYEAFF
. | TRBV6-5 | 16 | CASSYSLEALGYGYTF
. | TRBV14 | 17 | CASSQPWTGGSRSPLHF
. | TRBV5-6 | 15 | CASSLEPVNSYEQYF
. | TRBV7-9 | 14 | CASSPPGAGQPQHF
. | TRBV18 | 14 | CASSPAGVDTEAFF
once | TRBV27 | 16 | CASSLSGTGGGQPQHF
. | TRBV20-1 | 15 | CSATEPGLDINEQFF